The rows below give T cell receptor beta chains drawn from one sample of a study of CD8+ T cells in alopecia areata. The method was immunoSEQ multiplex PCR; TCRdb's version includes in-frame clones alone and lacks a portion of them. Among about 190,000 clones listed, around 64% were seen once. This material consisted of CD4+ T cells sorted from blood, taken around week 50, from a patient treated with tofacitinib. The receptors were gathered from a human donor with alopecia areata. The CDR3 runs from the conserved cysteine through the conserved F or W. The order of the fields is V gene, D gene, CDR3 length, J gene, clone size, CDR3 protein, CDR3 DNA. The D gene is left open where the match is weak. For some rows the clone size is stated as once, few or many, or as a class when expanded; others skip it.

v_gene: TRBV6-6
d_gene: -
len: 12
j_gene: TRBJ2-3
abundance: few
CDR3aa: CASSYSGDTQYF
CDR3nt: TGTGCCAGCAGTTACTCGGGTGATACGCAGTATTTT

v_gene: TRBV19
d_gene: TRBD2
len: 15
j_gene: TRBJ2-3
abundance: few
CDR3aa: CASRVTSGGSDTQYF
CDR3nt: TGTGCCAGTAGGGTCACTAGCGGGGGGTCAGATACGCAGTATTTT

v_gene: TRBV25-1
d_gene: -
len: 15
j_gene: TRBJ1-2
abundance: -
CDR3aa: CASSESLGVGRGYTF
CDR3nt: TGTGCCAGCAGTGAGTCACTAGGGGTTGGTCGTGGCTACACCTTC

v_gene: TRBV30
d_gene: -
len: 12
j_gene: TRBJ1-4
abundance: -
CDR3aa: CALGAGDEKLFF
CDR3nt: TGTGCCCTTGGGGCAGGGGATGAAAAACTGTTTTTT

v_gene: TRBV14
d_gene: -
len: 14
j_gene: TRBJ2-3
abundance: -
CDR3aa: CASSVREITDTQYF
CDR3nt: TGTGCCAGCAGCGTCCGGGAGATCACAGATACGCAGTATTTT

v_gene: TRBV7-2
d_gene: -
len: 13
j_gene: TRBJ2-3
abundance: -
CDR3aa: CASLPVHLHTQYF
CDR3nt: TGTGCCAGCCTCCCGGTCCACCTCCATACGCAGTATTTT

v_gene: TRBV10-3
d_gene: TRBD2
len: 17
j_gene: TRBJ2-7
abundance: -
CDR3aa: CAISDPEASGGTTRQYF
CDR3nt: TGTGCCATCAGTGACCCCGAGGCTAGCGGGGGGACTACGAGGCAGTACTTC

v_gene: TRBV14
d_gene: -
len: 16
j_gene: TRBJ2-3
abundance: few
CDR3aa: CASSQGRRWATDTQYF
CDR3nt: TGTGCCAGCAGCCAAGGAAGGCGGTGGGCCACAGATACGCAGTATTTT

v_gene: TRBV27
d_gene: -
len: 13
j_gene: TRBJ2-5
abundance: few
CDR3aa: CASSFEVGETQYF
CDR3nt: TGTGCCAGCAGTTTTGAAGTCGGGGAGACCCAGTACTTC

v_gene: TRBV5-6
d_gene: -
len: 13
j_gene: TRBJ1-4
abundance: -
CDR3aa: CASSTWMDEKLFF
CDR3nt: TGTGCCAGCAGCACCTGGATGGATGAAAAACTGTTTTTT

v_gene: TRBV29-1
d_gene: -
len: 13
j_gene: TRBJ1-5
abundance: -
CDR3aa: CSVTHGKDQPQHF
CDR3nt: TGCAGCGTAACGCACGGGAAGGATCAGCCCCAGCATTTT

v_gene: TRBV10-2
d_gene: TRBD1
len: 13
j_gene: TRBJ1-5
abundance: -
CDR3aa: CASRQGINQPQHF
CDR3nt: TGCGCCAGCAGACAGGGGATCAATCAGCCCCAGCATTTT

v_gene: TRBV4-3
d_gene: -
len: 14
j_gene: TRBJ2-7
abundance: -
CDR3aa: CASSQDELGHEQYF
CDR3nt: TGCGCCAGCAGCCAAGATGAACTAGGACACGAGCAGTACTTC

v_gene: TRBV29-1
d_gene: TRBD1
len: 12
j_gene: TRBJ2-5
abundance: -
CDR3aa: CSVVGGWETQYF
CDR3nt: TGCAGCGTTGTAGGGGGCTGGGAGACCCAGTACTTC

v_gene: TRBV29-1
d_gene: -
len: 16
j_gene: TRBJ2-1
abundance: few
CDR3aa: CSVEPQGWGSYNEQFF
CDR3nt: TGCAGCGTCGAACCACAGGGCTGGGGCTCCTACAATGAGCAGTTCTTC

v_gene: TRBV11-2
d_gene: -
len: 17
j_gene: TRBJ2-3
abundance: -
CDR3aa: CASSLTDSRGSADTQYF
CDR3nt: TGTGCCAGCAGCTTAACCGACAGTAGGGGATCGGCAGATACGCAGTATTTT

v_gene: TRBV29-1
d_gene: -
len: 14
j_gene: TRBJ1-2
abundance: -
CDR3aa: CSVSLGGSDYGYTF
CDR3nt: TGCAGCGTTTCACTTGGGGGGTCGGACTATGGCTACACCTTC

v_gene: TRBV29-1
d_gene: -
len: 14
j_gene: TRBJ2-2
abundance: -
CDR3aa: CSVEDLWNTGELFF
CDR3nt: TGCAGCGTTGAAGATCTATGGAACACCGGGGAGCTGTTTTTT

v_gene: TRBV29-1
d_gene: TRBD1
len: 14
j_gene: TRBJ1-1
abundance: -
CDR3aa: CSVSPGTVNTEAFF
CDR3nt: TGCAGCGTAAGTCCCGGGACAGTAAACACTGAAGCTTTCTTT

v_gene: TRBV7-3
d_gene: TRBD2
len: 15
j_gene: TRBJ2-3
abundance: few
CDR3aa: CASSLLAGDTDTQYF
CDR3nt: TGTGCCAGCAGCTTACTAGCGGGGGACACAGATACGCAGTATTTT

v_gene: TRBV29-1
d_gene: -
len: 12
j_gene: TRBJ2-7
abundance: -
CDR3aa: CSVVWGSYEQYF
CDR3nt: TGCAGCGTTGTGTGGGGGTCCTACGAGCAGTACTTC

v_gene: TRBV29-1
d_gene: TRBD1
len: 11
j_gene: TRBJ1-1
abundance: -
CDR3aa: CSAEIGQGAFF
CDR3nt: TGCAGCGCCGAGATAGGACAGGGAGCTTTCTTT

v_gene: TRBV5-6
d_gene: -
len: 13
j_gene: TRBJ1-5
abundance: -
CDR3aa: CASSWSGNQPQHF
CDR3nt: TGTGCCAGCAGCTGGTCGGGTAATCAGCCCCAGCATTTT

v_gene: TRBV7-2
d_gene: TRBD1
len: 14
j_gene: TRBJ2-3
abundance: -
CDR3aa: CASSDRGRTDTQYF
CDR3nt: TGTGCCAGCAGCGACAGGGGTCGTACAGATACGCAGTATTTT

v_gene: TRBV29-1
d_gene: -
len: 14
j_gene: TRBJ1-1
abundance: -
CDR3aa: CSVEDRLRNTEAFF
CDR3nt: TGCAGCGTTGAAGATCGTTTGAGAAACACTGAAGCTTTCTTT

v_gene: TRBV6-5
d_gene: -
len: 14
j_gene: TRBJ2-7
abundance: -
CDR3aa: CASSSPASPHEQYF
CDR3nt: TGTGCCAGCAGTTCCCCGGCCTCTCCCCACGAGCAGTACTTC

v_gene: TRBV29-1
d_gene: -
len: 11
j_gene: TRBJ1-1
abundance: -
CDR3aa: CSVPVPGGAFF
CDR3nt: TGCAGCGTCCCGGTGCCGGGAGGAGCTTTCTTT

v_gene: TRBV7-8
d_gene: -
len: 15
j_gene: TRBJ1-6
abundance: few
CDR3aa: CASSPRKDINSPLHF
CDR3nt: TGTGCCAGCAGCCCCCGTAAGGATATTAATTCACCCCTCCACTTT

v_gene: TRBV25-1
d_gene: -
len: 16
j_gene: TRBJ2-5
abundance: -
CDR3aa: CASTRIGSGVGETQYF
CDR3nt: TGTGCCAGCACCCGAATTGGGTCAGGGGTTGGGGAGACCCAGTACTTC

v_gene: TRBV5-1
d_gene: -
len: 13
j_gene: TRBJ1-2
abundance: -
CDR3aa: CASRRDNSYGYTF
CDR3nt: TGCGCCAGCAGAAGAGACAATTCCTATGGCTACACCTTC

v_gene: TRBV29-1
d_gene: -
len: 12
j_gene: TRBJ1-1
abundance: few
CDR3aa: CSAGQPNTEAFF
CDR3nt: TGCAGCGCCGGACAGCCTAACACTGAAGCTTTCTTT

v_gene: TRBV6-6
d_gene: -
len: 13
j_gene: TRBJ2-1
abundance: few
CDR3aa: CASSYGRNNEQFF
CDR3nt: TGTGCCAGCAGTTACGGCCGGAACAATGAGCAGTTCTTC

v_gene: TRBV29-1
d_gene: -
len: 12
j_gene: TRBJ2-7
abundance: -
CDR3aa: CSVERGTNEQYF
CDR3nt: TGCAGCGTTGAGCGAGGGACAAATGAGCAGTACTTC

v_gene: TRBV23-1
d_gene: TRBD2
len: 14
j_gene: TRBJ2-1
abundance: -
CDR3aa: CASSSGGDLNEQFF
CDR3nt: TGCGCCAGCAGCAGCGGGGGGGACCTCAATGAGCAGTTCTTC

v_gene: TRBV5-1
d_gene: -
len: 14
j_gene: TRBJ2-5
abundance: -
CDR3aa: CASSGPQVGETQYF
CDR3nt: TGCGCCAGCAGCGGGCCCCAGGTGGGAGAGACCCAGTACTTC

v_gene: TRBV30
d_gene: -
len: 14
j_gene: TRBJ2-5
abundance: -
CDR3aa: CAWREGQFQETQYF
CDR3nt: TGTGCCTGGAGGGAAGGACAATTCCAAGAGACCCAGTACTTC

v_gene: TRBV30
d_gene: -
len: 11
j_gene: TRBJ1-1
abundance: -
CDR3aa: CAWTLRDEAFF
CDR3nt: TGTGCCTGGACCCTCAGGGACGAAGCTTTCTTT

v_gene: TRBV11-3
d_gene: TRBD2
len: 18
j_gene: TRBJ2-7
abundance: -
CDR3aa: CASSPFQTSGGGVGEQYF
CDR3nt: TGTGCCAGCAGCCCATTCCAGACTAGCGGGGGCGGAGTGGGCGAGCAGTACTTC